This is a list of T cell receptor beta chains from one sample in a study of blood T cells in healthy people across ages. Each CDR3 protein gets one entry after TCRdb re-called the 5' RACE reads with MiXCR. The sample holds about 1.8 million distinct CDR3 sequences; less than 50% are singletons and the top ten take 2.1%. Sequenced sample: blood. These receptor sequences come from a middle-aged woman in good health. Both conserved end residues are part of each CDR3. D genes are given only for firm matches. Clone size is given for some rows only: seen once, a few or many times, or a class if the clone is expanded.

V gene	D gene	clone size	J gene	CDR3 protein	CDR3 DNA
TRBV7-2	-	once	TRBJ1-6	CASSLDFRNSPLHF	TGTGCCAGCAGCTTAGATTTTAGGAATTCACCCCTCCACTTT
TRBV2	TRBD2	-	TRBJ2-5	CASSESIGLAGFKRETQYF	TGTGCCAGCAGTGAATCGATTGGACTAGCGGGATTCAAAAGGGAGACCCAGTACTTC
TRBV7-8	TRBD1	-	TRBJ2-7	CASSAGTGTQQYF	TGTGCCAGCAGCGCCGGGACAGGTACGCAGCAGTACTTC
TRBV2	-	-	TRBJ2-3	CASSGQGPGTDTQYF	TGTGCCAGCAGTGGGCAGGGTCCTGGCACAGATACGCAGTATTTT
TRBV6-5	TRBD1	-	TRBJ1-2	CATGTGRSSYTF	TGTGCCACCGGGACAGGTCGATCAAGCTACACCTTC
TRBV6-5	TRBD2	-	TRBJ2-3	CASSYSPWGGGSTDTQYF	TGTGCCAGCAGTTACTCCCCTTGGGGCGGGGGGAGCACAGATACGCAGTATTTT
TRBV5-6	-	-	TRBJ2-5	CASSFEPVETQYF	TGTGCCAGCAGCTTCGAGCCAGTCGAGACCCAGTACTTC
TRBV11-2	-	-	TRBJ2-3	CASSARPVTKTNTQYF	TGTGCCAGCAGCGCGCGCCCAGTTACCAAAACAAATACGCAGTATTTT
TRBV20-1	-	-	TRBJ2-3	CSARDQKNTDTQYF	TGCAGTGCTAGAGATCAAAAGAACACAGATACGCAGTATTTT
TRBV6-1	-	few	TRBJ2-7	CASRGRTVHTPYTYEQYF	TGTGCCAGCAGGGGGAGGACAGTGCATACACCGTACACCTACGAGCAGTACTTC
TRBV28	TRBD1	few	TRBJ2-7	CASSIHPDREVRDEQYF	TGTGCCAGCAGTATACATCCGGACAGGGAGGTTCGGGACGAGCAGTACTTC
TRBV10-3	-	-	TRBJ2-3	CAISSGLSSTDTQYF	TGTGCCATCAGTTCCGGACTATCTAGCACAGATACGCAGTATTTT
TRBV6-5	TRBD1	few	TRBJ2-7	CASSAGQGAIYEQYF	TGTGCCAGCAGTGCGGGACAGGGGGCGATCTACGAGCAGTACTTC
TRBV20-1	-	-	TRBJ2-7	CSATGTYYEQYF	TGCAGTGCCACCGGGACTTACTACGAGCAGTACTTC
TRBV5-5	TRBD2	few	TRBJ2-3	CASSLGTMDTQYF	TGTGCCAGCAGCCTCGGGACTATGGATACGCAGTATTTT
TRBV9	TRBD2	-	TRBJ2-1	CASSLTGLAGNEQFF	TGTGCCAGCAGCCTAACAGGACTAGCGGGGAATGAGCAGTTCTTC
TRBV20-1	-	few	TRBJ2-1	CSAVGSSYNEQFF	TGCAGTGCCGTCGGAAGTTCCTACAATGAGCAGTTCTTC
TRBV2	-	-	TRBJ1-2	CASSDPGGEGSLGYGYTF	TGTGCCAGCAGTGACCCGGGGGGCGAGGGGAGTCTCGGCTATGGCTACACCTTC
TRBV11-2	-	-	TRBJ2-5	CASSPRRAVQETQYF	TGTGCCAGCAGCCCCCGTCGGGCCGTACAAGAGACCCAGTACTTC
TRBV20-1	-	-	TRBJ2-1	CSARDWGQTATLYNEQFF	TGCAGTGCTAGAGATTGGGGGCAGACTGCCACCCTCTACAATGAGCAGTTCTTC
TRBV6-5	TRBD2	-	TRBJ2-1	CASSYSGGGDYNEQFF	TGTGCCAGCAGTTACTCTGGCGGGGGGGACTACAATGAGCAGTTCTTC
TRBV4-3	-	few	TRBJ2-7	CASSQGISYEQYF	TGCGCCAGCAGCCAAGGGATTTCCTACGAGCAGTACTTC
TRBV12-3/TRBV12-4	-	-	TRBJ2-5	CASRPFGGQETQYF	TGTGCCAGCAGGCCGTTTGGGGGGCAAGAGACCCAGTACTTC
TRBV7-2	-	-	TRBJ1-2	CASSPHTRTAQGGYTF	TGTGCCAGCAGCCCCCATACCCGGACAGCTCAAGGGGGCTACACCTTC
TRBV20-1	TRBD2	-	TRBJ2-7	CSAETSAGNYEQYF	TGCAGTGCGGAGACTAGCGCGGGGAATTACGAGCAGTACTTC
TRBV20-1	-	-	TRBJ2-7	CSAARSYNEQYF	TGCAGTGCTGCCCGCTCCTACAATGAGCAGTACTTC
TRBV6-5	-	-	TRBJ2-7	CASSYSSRLSYEQYF	TGTGCCAGCAGTTACTCGAGCAGGCTGTCCTACGAGCAGTACTTC
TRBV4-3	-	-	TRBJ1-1	CASSQVKTGNTEAFF	TGCGCCAGCAGCCAGGTAAAGACAGGGAACACTGAAGCTTTCTTT
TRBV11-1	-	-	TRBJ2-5	CASSNSHTETQYF	TGTGCCAGCAGCAACAGCCACACAGAGACCCAGTACTTC
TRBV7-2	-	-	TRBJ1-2	CASSSLQPYGYTF	TGTGCCAGCAGCTCTCTGCAGCCCTATGGCTACACCTTC
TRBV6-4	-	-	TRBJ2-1	CASSDSRQGGYNEQFF	TGTGCCAGCAGTGACTCCAGACAGGGAGGGTACAATGAGCAGTTCTTC
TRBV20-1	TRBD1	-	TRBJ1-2	CSAPRPGTGFGYTF	TGCAGTGCTCCGCGCCCCGGGACAGGGTTTGGCTACACCTTC
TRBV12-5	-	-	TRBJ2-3	CASGLGGVSSTDTQYF	TGTGCTAGTGGTTTGGGGGGGGTTTCTAGCACAGATACGCAGTATTTT
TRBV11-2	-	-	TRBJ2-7	CASSFRSAASSYEQYF	TGTGCCAGCAGCTTTCGATCGGCGGCGAGCTCCTACGAGCAGTACTTC
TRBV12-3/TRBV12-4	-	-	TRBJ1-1	CASSLWGTPEAFF	TGTGCCAGCAGTCTATGGGGAACCCCTGAAGCTTTCTTT
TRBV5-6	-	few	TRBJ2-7	CASSPIQGYEQYF	TGTGCCAGCAGCCCAATACAGGGATACGAGCAGTACTTC
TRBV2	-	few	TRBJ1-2	CASSSRLTESYTF	TGTGCCAGCAGTAGTCGACTAACGGAGAGCTACACCTTC
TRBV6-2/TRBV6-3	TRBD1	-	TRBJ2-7	CASGNRDRTPYEQYF	TGTGCCAGCGGTAACCGGGACAGGACCCCCTACGAGCAGTACTTC
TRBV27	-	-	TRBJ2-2	CASSLSRADSLTGELFF	TGTGCCAGCAGTTTATCTAGGGCAGACAGCTTAACCGGGGAGCTGTTTTTT
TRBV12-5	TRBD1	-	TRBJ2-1	CASGPQGKSYNEQFF	TGTGCTAGTGGACCACAGGGGAAGTCCTACAATGAGCAGTTCTTC
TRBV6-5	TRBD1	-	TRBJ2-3	CASSYSRGTGSSTDTQYF	TGTGCCAGCAGTTACTCGAGAGGGACAGGGTCTAGCACAGATACGCAGTATTTT